Each of the 7 T cell receptor beta chains below was sequenced from the same sample in a study of blood T cell repertoires in COVID-19. Generated by immunoSEQ multiplex PCR, the TCRdb table keeps only in-frame clones and is missing some. The sample includes about 180,000 clones, 60% to 80% seen only once; the top ten take 13% to 15%. The sample comprised PBMCs or T cells enriched from blood (not recorded which). These receptors were taken from a man aged 55 to 69 who had been exposed to COVID-19.

The chain recombines TRBV29-1 with TRBJ2-3, with 9 positions matching TRBD2. Unmatched junction bases numbered 10, after V lost 6 bases and J lost 3 bases. CDR3 length: 15 residues. Germline assignment: CDR1 SQVTM and CDR2 ANQGSEA. DNA for the CDR3: TGCAGCGTGGATGATAGCGGGAGAGGGACAGATACGCAGTATTTT. Protein product: CSVDDSGRGTDTQYF.

The CDR3 DNA reads as TGTGCCATCAGTGATGCGGAAGCTAACTATGGCTACACCTTC. Translated: CAISDAEANYGYTF. J is TRBJ1-2 and V is TRBV10-3, with no clear D. The CDR3 length is 14 residues. V was pared by 3 bases and J by 0 bases, with 8 bases between. The germline V gene has CDR1 ENHRY and CDR2 SYGVKD.

V and J are TRBV11-2 and TRBJ1-6; 10 nucleotides align to TRBD1. The CDR3 extends over 15 amino acids. Trimming at V came to 5 bases and at J to 6 bases, leaving 4 bases not matched to a gene. Germline values: CDR1 SGHAT, CDR2 FQNNGV. Here the CDR3 DNA reads TGTGCCAGCAGCATCCGGGACAGGGGTAATTCACCCCTCCACTTT. This gives the protein CASSIRDRGNSPLHF.

V is TRBV5-1 and J is TRBJ2-5, with TRBD2 identical over 16 bases. Trimming removed 7 bases from V and 3 bases from J; junction bases left unmatched: 9. Germline V gives CDR1 SGHRS, CDR2 YFSETQ. This CDR3 has 17 amino acids. The CDR3 spells CASRGGTSGRAEETQYF. The CDR3 bases are TGCGCCAGCCGCGGAGGGACTAGCGGGAGGGCCGAAGAGACCCAGTACTTC.

This clone was found once. The genes are TRBV10-3 and TRBJ2-6; D is perhaps TRBD1 (6 bases). Germline assignment: CDR1 ENHRY and CDR2 SYGVKD. The V and J ends lost 10 bases and 0 bases respectively, with 19 bases between them. The CDR3 spans 17 residues. The CDR3 loop is CATLRQVGHSGANVLTF. CDR3 in DNA: TGTGCCACCCTTCGACAGGTCGGCCACTCTGGGGCCAACGTCCTGACTTTC.

This clone was detected once. V usage is TRBV19 and J usage is TRBJ1-1; the D gene is possibly TRBD1 (6 bases). Germline CDR1 LNHDA, CDR2 SQIVND (reference sequence). The CDR3 has 15 residues. The ends were cut back, 6 bases at V and 0 bases at J, with 14 bases in the middle. The CDR3 bases are TGTGCCAGTAGGGCGTCGTGGGGGCTGAACACTGAAGCTTTCTTT. Protein product: CASRASWGLNTEAFF. The entire variable domain, with the rest obtained from reference TRBV19 and TRBJ1-1, is as follows: DGGITQSPKYLFRKEGQNVTLSCEQNLNHDAMYWYRQDPGQGLRLIYYSQIVNDFQKGDIAEGYSVSREKKESFPLTVTSAQKNPTAFYLCASRASWGLNTEAFFGQGTRLTVV.

The chain recombines TRBV10-2 with TRBJ2-1; TRBD2 matches 16 bases. The CDR3 spans 20 residues. Germline trimming cut 0 bases from V and 0 bases from J; bases unmatched to any gene: 5. From germline, CDR1 is WSHSY and CDR2 SAAADI. CDR3 in DNA: TGCGCCAGCAGTGAGTCGGGACTAGCGGGAGGGGAGAGCTCCTACAATGAGCAGTTCTTC. Translated, it gives CASSESGLAGGESSYNEQFF.